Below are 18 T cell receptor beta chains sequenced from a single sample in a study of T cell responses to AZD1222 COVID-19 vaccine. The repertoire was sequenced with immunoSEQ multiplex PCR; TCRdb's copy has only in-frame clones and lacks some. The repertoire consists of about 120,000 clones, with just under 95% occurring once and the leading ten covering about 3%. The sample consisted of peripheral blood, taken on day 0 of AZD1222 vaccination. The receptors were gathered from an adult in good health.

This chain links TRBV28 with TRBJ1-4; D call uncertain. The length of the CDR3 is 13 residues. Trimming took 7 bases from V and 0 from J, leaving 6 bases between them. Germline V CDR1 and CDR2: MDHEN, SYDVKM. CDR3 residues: CASMRSTNEKLFF. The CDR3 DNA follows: TGTGCCAGCATGCGATCAACTAATGAAAAACTGTTTTTT.

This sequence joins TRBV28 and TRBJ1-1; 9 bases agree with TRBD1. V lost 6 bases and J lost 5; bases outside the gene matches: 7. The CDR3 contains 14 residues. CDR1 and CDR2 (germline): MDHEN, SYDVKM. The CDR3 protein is CASSPWTGATEAFF. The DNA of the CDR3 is TGTGCCAGCAGCCCTTGGACAGGGGCGACTGAAGCTTTCTTT.

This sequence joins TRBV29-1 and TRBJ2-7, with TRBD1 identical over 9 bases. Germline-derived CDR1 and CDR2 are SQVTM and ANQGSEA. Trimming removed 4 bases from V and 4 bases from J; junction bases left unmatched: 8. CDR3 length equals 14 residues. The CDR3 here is CSVVGGDRGYEQYF. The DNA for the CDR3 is TGCAGCGTTGTCGGGGGAGACAGGGGGTACGAGCAGTACTTC.

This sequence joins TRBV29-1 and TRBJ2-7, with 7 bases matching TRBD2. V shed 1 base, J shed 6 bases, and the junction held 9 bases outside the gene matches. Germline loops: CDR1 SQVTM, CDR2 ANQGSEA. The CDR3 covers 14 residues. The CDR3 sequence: CSVEAYVGRFEQYF. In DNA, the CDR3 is TGCAGCGTTGAAGCCTACGTCGGGAGGTTCGAGCAGTACTTC.

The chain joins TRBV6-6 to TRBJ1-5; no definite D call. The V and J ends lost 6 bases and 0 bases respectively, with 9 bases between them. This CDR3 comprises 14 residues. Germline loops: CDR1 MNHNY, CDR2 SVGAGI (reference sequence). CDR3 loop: CASRRADSNQPQHF. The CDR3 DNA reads TGTGCCAGCAGGCGGGCGGATAGCAATCAGCCCCAGCATTTT.

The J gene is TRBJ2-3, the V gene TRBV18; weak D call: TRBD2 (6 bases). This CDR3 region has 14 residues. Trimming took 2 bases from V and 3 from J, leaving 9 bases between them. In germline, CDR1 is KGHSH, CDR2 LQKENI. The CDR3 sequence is CASSPIAGTDTQYF. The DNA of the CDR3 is TGTGCCAGCTCACCAATCGCGGGGACAGATACGCAGTATTTT.

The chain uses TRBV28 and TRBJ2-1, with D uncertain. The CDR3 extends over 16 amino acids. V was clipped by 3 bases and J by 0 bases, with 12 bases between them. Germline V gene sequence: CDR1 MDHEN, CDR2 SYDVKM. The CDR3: CASSFPAESSYNEQFF. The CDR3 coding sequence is TGTGCCAGCAGTTTCCCGGCAGAGAGCTCCTACAATGAGCAGTTCTTC.

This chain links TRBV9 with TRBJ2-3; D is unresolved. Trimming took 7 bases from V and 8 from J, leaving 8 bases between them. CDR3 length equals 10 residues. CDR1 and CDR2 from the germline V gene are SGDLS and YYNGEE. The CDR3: CASRWGTQYF. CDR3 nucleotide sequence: TGTGCCAGCCGGTGGGGTACGCAGTATTTT.

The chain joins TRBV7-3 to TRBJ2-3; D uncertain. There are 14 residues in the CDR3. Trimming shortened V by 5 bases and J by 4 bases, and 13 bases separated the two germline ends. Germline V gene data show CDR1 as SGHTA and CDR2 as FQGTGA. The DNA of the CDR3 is TGTGCCAGCAGCCAGTCCTATCCTCCAGATACGCAGTATTTT. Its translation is CASSQSYPPDTQYF.

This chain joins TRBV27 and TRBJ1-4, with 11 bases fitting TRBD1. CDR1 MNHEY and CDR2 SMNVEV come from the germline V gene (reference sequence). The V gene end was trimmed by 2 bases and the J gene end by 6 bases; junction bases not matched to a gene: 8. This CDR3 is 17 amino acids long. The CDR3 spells CASSLIGQGAWYEKLFF. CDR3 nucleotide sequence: TGTGCCAGCAGTTTAATTGGACAGGGGGCCTGGTATGAAAAACTGTTTTTT.

The CDR3 reads CASSFRENTEAFF. The DNA for the CDR3 is TGTGCCAGCAGCTTCAGGGAGAACACTGAAGCTTTCTTT. The rearrangement joins TRBV11-2 to TRBJ1-1, with D perhaps TRBD1 (5 bases). The CDR3 spans 13 residues. The germline gives CDR1 SGHAT, CDR2 FQNNGV. With 3 bases removed from V and 1 base from J, the gap between germline ends came to 6 bases.

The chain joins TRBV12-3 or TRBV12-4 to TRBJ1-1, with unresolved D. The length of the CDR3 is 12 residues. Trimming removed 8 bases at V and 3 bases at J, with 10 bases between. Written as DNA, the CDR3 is TGTGCCAGCCGACGGTCCCACACTGAAGCTTTCTTT. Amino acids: CASRRSHTEAFF.

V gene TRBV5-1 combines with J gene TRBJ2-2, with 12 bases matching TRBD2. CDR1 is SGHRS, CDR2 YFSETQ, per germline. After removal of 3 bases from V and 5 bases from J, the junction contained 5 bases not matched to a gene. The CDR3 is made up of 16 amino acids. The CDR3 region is CASSYSLAGGTGELFF. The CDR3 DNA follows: TGCGCCAGCAGCTACTCTCTAGCGGGAGGGACCGGGGAGCTGTTTTTT.

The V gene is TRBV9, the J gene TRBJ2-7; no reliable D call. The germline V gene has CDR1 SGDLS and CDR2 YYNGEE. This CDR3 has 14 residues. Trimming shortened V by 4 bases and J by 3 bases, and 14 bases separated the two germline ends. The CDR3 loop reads CASSPRGAHYEQYF. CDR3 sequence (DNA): TGTGCCAGCAGCCCCCGAGGAGCGCACTACGAGCAGTACTTC. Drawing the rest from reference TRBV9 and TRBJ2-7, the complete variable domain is DSGVTQTPKHLITATGQRVTLRCSPRSGDLSVYWYQQSLDQGLQFLIQYYNGEERAKGNILERFSAQQFPDLHSELNLSSLELGDSALYFCASSPRGAHYEQYFGPGTRLTVT.

CDR3 nucleotides: TGCGCCAGCAGCTTGCGACAGTCGAATGAGCAGTTCTTC. This sequence encodes CASSLRQSNEQFF. The chain uses TRBV5-1 and TRBJ2-1; D is possibly TRBD1 (5 bases). The CDR3 loop spans 13 amino acids. Trimming left V 1 base short and J 7 bases short, with 9 bases between. Per germline, CDR1 SGHRS and CDR2 YFSETQ.

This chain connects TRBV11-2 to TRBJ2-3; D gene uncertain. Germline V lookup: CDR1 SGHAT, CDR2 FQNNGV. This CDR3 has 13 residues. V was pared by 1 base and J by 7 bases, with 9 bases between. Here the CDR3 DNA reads TGTGCCAGCAGCTTAGTAGTAGGTAATACGCAGTATTTT. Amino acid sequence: CASSLVVGNTQYF. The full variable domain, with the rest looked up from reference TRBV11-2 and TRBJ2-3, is EAGVAQSPRYKIIEKRQSVAFWCNPISGHATLYWYQQILGQGPKLLIQFQNNGVVDDSQLPKDRFSAERLKGVDSTLKIQPAKLEDSAVYLCASSLVVGNTQYFGPGTRLTVL.

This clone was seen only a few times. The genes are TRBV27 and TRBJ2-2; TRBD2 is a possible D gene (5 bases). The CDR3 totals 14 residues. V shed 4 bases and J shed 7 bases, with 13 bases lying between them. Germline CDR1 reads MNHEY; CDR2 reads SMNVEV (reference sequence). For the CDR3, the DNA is TGTGCCAGCAGTTCCGAGTACCGGGGCGGGGAGCTGTTTTTT. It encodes CASSSEYRGGELFF.

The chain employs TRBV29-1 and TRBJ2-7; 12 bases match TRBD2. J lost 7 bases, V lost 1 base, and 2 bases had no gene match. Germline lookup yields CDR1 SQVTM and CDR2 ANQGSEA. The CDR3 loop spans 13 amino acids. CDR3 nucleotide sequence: TGCAGCGTTGAAGGACTAGCGGGAGATGAGCAGTACTTC. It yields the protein CSVEGLAGDEQYF.